This TCR beta chain appears in the sequencing data of a study of spatial heterogeneity in lung cancer. Whole-study context: Alpha-chain sequences were consistently detected in smaller numbers than beta-chain sequences.

The CDR3 is made up of 15 amino acids. CDR1 is LNHDA, CDR2 SQIVND, per germline (reference sequence). The V end was cut by 5 bases, the J end by 4 bases, with 15 bases between. TCRdb reprocessed the 5' RACE reads with MiXCR, giving one entry per CDR3 protein. The data show 50,000 to 65,000 distinct CDR3 sequences, 7.5% to 9% seen once. Time point in this sample: sample taken at primary tumor resection. Sequencing covered unsorted whole RNA taken from tumor, nontumor lung or frozen PBMC. This chain links TRBV19 with TRBJ1-5, with D maybe TRBD1 (5 bases). This sequence was found in a female donor with early-stage non-small cell lung cancer. Sequenced material: PBMCs, taken at surgery. The CDR3 region has the DNA TGTGCCAGTAGTGTGGGGGACGGGAGAAATCAGCCCCAGCATTTT. It translates to CASSVGDGRNQPQHF. The entire variable domain, with the rest obtained from reference TRBV19 and TRBJ1-5, is as follows: DGGITQSPKYLFRKEGQNVTLSCEQNLNHDAMYWYRQDPGQGLRLIYYSQIVNDFQKGDIAEGYSVSREKKESFPLTVTSAQKNPTAFYLCASSVGDGRNQPQHFGDGTRLSIL.